This TCR beta chain appears in the sequencing data of a study of metastatic and nonmetastatic thyroid tumors. Study-level information: Across blood and tumor or nodule tissue, repertoires from malignant and benign thyroid patients were compared with one another. Study results and caveats: When malignant thyroid tumors were compared with benign nodules, TCR beta diversity was reportedly significantly higher in the malignant tumors. This held in both blood and tumor samples.

No patient had received any treatment before thyroid surgery. This clone was found many times. Its cognate antigen is unknown. The germline gives CDR1 SGHRS, CDR2 YFSETQ. The V and J ends lost 3 bases and 7 bases respectively, with 16 bases between them. The CDR3 sequence is 14 residues long. How the authors handled the data: Clinicopathological groups supplied CDR3 differences that were used to build a distant-metastasis classifier for papillary thyroid cancer. TCRdb re-called clones via MiXCR from the PCR reads. What appears here as the V and J calls and clone size reflects TCRdb's work, not the paper's. This sample has about 33,000 clones; 15% to 20% occur once, and the top ten carry around 12%.

The receptor was isolated from a male donor with papillary thyroid cancer or a benign thyroid nodule (not recorded which). Some clones in this sample may be carry-over from other donors' samples. The V call is TRBV5-1, the J call TRBJ1-2; unclear D gene. The specimen sequenced was blood. The CDR3 sequence: CASSYGEMPLGYTF. The CDR3 coding sequence is TGCGCCAGCAGCTACGGAGAAATGCCCCTTGGCTACACCTTC.